The clone carrying this TCR beta chain was seen many times. Synthesis of cDNA was carried out by template-switch 5'RACE. The reaction used 10-nucleotide random UMIs. The yield of each sequencing run was over 190 million TCR-beta sequences from 15-18 subjects. TCRdb re-derived calls from the 5' RACE reads in MiXCR, one entry per CDR3 protein. The sample holds over 15,000 distinct CDR3 sequences, about 10% seen once. This entry belongs to a study of neurological immune-mediated disorders. The CDR3 extends over 16 amino acids. CDR1 is KGHDR and CDR2 is SFDVKD in the germline V gene. J was trimmed by 2 bases and V by 1 base; bases with no gene match: 2.

Source material: CD8+ T cells from blood. The chain has TRBV24-1 and TRBJ2-3; 10 nucleotides match TRBD1. This clonotype was sampled from a woman between 50 and 59 years old in good health. Here the CDR3 DNA reads TGTGCCACCAGTGATTTCGGGACAGGGGTCACAGATACGCAGTATTTT. Translation: CATSDFGTGVTDTQYF.